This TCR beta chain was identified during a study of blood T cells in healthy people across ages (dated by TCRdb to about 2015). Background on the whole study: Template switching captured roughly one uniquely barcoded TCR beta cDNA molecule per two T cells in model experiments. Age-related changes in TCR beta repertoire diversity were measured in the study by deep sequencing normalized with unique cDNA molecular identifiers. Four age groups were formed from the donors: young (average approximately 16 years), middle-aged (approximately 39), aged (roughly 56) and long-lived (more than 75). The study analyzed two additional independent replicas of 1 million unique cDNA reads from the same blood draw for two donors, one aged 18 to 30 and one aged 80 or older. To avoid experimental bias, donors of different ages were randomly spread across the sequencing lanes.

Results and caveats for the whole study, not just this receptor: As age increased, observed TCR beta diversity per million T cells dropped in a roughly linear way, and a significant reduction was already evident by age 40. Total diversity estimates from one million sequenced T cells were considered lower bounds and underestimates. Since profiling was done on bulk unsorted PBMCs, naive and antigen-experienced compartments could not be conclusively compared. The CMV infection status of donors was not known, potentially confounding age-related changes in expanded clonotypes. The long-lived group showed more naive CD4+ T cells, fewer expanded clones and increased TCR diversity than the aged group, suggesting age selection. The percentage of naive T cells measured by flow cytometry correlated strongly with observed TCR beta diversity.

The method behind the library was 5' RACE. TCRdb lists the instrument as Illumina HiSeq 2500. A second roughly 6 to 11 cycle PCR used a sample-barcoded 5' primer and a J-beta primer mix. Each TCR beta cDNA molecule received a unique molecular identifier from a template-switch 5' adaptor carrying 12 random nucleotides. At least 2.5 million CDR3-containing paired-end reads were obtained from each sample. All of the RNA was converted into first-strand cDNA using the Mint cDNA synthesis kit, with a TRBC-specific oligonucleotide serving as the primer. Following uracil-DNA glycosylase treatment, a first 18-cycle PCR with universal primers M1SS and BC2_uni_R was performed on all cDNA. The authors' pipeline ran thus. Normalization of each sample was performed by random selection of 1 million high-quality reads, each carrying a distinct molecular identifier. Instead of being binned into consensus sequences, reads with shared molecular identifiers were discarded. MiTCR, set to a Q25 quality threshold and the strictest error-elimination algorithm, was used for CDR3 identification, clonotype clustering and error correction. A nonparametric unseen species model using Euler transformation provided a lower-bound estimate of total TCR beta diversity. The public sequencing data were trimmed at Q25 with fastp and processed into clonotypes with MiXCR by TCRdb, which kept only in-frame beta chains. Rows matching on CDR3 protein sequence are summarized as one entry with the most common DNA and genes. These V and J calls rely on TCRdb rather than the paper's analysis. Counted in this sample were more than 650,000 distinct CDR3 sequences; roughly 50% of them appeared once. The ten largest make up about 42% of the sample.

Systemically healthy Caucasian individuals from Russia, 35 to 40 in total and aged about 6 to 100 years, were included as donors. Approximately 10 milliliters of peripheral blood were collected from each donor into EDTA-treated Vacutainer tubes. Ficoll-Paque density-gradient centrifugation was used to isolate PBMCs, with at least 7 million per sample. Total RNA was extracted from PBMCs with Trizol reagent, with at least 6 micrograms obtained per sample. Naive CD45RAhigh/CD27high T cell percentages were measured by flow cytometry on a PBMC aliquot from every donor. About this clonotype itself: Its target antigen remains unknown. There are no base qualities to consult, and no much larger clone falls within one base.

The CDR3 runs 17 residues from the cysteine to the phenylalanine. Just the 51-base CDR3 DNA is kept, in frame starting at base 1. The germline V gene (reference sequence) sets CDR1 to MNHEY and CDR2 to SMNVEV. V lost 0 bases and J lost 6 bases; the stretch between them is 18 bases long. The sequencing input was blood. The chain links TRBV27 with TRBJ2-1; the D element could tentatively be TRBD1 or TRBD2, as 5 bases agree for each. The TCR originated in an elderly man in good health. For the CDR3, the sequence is CASSLSVTRSRGNEQFF. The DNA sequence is TGTGCCAGCAGTTTATCGGTCACCCGATCGAGGGGCAATGAGCAGTTCTTC.